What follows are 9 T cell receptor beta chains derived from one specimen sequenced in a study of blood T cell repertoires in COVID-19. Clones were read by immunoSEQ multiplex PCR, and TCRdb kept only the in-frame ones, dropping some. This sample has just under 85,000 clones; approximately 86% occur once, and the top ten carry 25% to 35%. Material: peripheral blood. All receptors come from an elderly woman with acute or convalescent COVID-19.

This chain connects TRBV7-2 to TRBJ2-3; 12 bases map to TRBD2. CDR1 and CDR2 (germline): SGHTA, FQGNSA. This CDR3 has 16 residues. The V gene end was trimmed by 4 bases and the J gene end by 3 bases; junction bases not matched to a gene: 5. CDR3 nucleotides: TGTGCCAGCAGCTCACTAGCGGGAGGTTTGACAGATACGCAGTATTTT. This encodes CASSSLAGGLTDTQYF.

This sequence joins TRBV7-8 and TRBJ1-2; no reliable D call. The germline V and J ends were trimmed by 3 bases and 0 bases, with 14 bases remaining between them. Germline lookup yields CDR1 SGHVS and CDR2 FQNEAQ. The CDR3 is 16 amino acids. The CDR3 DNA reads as TGTGCCAGCAGCTTCAACTTCCCGGCGGCTAACTATGGCTACACCTTC. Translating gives CASSFNFPAANYGYTF.

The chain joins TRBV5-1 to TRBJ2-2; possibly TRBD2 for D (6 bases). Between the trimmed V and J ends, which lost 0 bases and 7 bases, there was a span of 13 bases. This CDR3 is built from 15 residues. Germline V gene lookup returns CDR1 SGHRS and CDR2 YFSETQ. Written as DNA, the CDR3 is TGCGCCAGCAGCTTGGCGACTAGTAGGGTCGGGGAGCTGTTTTTT. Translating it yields CASSLATSRVGELFF. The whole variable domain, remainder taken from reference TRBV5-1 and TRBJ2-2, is KAGVTQTPRYLIKTRGQQVTLSCSPISGHRSVSWYQQTPGQGLQFLFEYFSETQRNKGNFPGRFSGRQFSNSRSEMNVSTLELGDSALYLCASSLATSRVGELFFGEGSRLTVL.

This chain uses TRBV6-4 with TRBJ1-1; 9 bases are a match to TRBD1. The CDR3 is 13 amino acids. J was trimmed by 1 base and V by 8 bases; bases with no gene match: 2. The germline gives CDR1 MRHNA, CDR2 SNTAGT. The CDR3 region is CASPGQGNTEAFF. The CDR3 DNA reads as TGTGCCAGCCCGGGACAGGGGAACACTGAAGCTTTCTTT.

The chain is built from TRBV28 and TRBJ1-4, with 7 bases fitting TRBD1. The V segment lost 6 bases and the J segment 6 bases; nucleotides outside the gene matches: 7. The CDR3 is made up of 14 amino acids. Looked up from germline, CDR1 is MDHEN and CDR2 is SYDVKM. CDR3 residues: CASRRQGGDEKLFF. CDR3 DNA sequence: TGTGCCAGCAGAAGACAGGGTGGGGATGAAAAACTGTTTTTT.

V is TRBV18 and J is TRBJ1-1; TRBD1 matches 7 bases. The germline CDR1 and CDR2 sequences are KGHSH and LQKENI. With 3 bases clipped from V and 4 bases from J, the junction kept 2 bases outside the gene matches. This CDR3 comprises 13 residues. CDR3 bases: TGTGCCAGCTCACCCGACAGGGTCACTGAAGCTTTCTTT. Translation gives CASSPDRVTEAFF.

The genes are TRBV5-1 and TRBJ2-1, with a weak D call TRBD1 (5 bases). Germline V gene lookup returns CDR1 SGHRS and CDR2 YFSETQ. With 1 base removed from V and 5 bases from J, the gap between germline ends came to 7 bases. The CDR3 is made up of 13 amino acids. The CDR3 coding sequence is TGCGCCAGCAGCTTGTCACAGGACAATGAGCAGTTCTTC. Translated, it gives CASSLSQDNEQFF.

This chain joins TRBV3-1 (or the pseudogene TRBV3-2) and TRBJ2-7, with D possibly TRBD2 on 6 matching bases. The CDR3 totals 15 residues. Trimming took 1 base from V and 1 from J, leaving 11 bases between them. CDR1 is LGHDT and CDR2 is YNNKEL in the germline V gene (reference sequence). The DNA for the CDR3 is TGTGCCAGCAGCCAAGGCGGGCTAGCGTCCTACGAGCAGTACTTC. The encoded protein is CASSQGGLASYEQYF.

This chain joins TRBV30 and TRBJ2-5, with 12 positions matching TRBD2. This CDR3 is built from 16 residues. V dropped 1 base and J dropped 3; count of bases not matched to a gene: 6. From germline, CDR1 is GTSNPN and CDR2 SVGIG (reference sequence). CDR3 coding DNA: TGTGCCTGGAGTGCCGGGACTAGCGGGCAAAAAGAGACCCAGTACTTC. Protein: CAWSAGTSGQKETQYF.